This T cell receptor beta chain was captured by sequencing in a study of T cells expressing NK-cell markers. Study background: It was sorted CD3+CD56+NKG2C+, CD3+CD56+NKG2C- and CD3+CD56-NKG2C+ T cells that supplied the TCR beta repertoires. Whole-study results and caveats: Where a handful of donors were concerned, these clonotypes also led the CD3+CD56-NKG2C+ fraction.

This clonotype is identified as medium-sized from frequency. What it binds is not known. Generation of TCR beta cDNA was performed by 5'RACE template switching incorporating UMIs. TCRdb reprocessed the 5' RACE reads and stores each CDR3 protein as one record, lacking DNA. Reported are roughly 3,400 distinct CDR3 sequences; the ten largest clones contain around 30%. The CDR3 has 15 amino acids. Germline V gene lookup returns CDR1 MNHNY and CDR2 SVGAGI (reference sequence). The source is a woman aged 18-29 years in good health. The chain has TRBV6-6 and TRBJ2-3; TCRdb indicates TRBD2, and absent DNA this call remains unverified. Sequencing was performed on blood T cells: a sorted CD56 or NKG2C T cell subset, CD4+ or CD8+ T cells, or bulk PBMC T cells (not recorded which). CDR3 region: CASSRLAGEADTQYF.